The 18 T cell receptor beta chains below were found in one sample sequenced in a study of blood T cell repertoires in COVID-19. Sequencing used immunoSEQ multiplex PCR; TCRdb keeps in-frame clones, though not all of them. Among 150,000 to 200,000 clones, roughly 80% were seen once, and the ten largest hold less than 15%. The specimen sequenced was peripheral blood. The receptors were gathered from a man between 18 and 35 years old with active or convalescent COVID-19.

This clone was detected once. The chain joins TRBV18 to TRBJ2-1; a possible D gene is TRBD2 (5 bases). V gave up 3 bases and J gave up 5 bases, with 11 bases separating them. This CDR3 spans 14 amino acids. Germline V gene sequence: CDR1 KGHSH, CDR2 LQKENI. The CDR3 protein is CASSPSGYNNEQFF. The CDR3 nucleotides read TGTGCCAGCTCACCCTCGGGATACAACAATGAGCAGTTCTTC.

The chain uses TRBV19 and TRBJ2-7; 8 bases match TRBD1. The CDR3 covers 14 residues. After removal of 4 bases from V and 9 bases from J, the junction contained 11 bases not matched to a gene. Germline lookup yields CDR1 LNHDA and CDR2 SQIVND (reference sequence). The CDR3 DNA reads TGTGCCAGTAGTACCCGAGATACAGGGGGGAGGCAGTACTTC. Protein sequence: CASSTRDTGGRQYF.

V is TRBV28 and J is TRBJ2-4; 13 bases line up with TRBD2. The CDR3 has 16 amino acids. V shed 5 bases and J 3 bases; nucleotides not matched to a gene: 4. Germline V gene sequence: CDR1 MDHEN, CDR2 SYDVKM. CDR3 sequence reads: CASSPWTSGSKNIQYF. The CDR3 DNA follows: TGTGCCAGCAGTCCCTGGACTAGCGGGAGCAAAAACATTCAGTACTTC.

The CDR3 bases are TGTGCCAGCAACATGGGACAGTACCTTTCACCCCTCCACTTT. Its protein product is CASNMGQYLSPLHF. The chain employs TRBV2 and TRBJ1-6; TRBD1 aligns across 7 bases. The CDR3 runs to 14 residues. With 7 bases clipped from V and 9 bases from J, the junction kept 9 bases outside the gene matches. The germline V gene encodes CDR1 SNHLY and CDR2 FYNNEI.

The chain combines TRBV2 with TRBJ2-3; TRBD2 agrees at 9 bases. This CDR3 has 13 residues. CDR1 is SNHLY and CDR2 is FYNNEI in the germline V gene. The DNA of the CDR3 is TGTGCGCTAGCGGGGAGCCTCGTGGATACGCAGTATTTT. This translates into CALAGSLVDTQYF.

This rearrangement joins TRBV6-2 or TRBV6-3 to TRBJ2-1, with TRBD2 identical over 11 bases. Germline lookup yields CDR1 MNHEY and CDR2 SVGEGT. The CDR3 is 16 residues long. V gave up 0 bases and J gave up 2 bases; unmatched junction bases: 0. CDR3 amino acids: CASSYSTSGTYNEQFF. CDR3 coding DNA: TGTGCCAGCAGTTACTCGACTAGCGGGACCTACAATGAGCAGTTCTTC.

This clone is deemed medium-sized. A junction end diverges from the germline sequence, so it may reflect a read error. This chain uses TRBV6-1 with TRBJ1-1; a possible D gene is TRBD1 (6 bases). There are 16 residues in the CDR3. CDR1 and CDR2 from the germline V gene are MNHNS and SASEGT. Here the CDR3 DNA reads TGTGCCAGCAGAGAAGAGCCCCGGGCCAGGGGCACTGAAGCTTTCTTT. This sequence encodes CASREEPRARGTEAFF.

This chain uses TRBV11-2 with TRBJ1-4, with a weak D call TRBD1 (6 bases). The CDR3 extends over 14 amino acids. Per germline, CDR1 SGHAT and CDR2 FQNNGV. Trimming stripped 5 bases from V and 13 bases from J, with 20 bases between. The CDR3 loop is CASSHRQVVGGLFF. As DNA, the CDR3 is TGTGCCAGCAGCCATCGACAGGTCGTTGGGGGACTGTTTTTT.

This clone was observed a few times. The V and J genes are TRBV28 and TRBJ2-7, with 12 bases fitting TRBD1. Trimming took 5 bases from V and 4 from J; bases not matched to a gene: 9. This CDR3 spans 16 amino acids. In germline, CDR1 is MDHEN, CDR2 SYDVKM. This CDR3 is CASSQAGTGGTYEQYF. CDR3 in DNA: TGTGCCAGCAGTCAAGCCGGGACAGGGGGCACGTACGAGCAGTACTTC.

The chain joins TRBV7-9 to TRBJ1-6, with 7 positions matching TRBD1. Germline CDR1 reads SEHNR; CDR2 reads FQNEAQ (reference sequence). V lost 5 bases, J lost 6 bases, and 4 bases stayed unmatched. The CDR3 sequence is 14 residues long. In DNA, the CDR3 is TGTGCCAGCAGCGGGGGACAGTCTAATTCACCCCTCCACTTT. Encoded protein: CASSGGQSNSPLHF.

This chain joins TRBV7-2 and TRBJ2-3, with 9 nucleotides matching TRBD1. Germline V gene sequence: CDR1 SGHTA, CDR2 FQGNSA. The CDR3 contains 15 residues. Unmatched junction bases numbered 3, after V lost 5 bases and J lost 0 bases. The CDR3, as DNA: TGTGCCAGCAGCAACACAGGGGGCAGCACAGATACGCAGTATTTT. This gives the protein CASSNTGGSTDTQYF.

The chain links TRBV4-2 to TRBJ2-1; 10 nucleotides agree with TRBD2. This CDR3 contains 16 residues. CDR1 is LGHNA and CDR2 is YNFKEQ in the germline V gene. The V gene end was trimmed by 0 bases and the J gene end by 5 bases; junction bases not matched to a gene: 4. The CDR3 region is CASSQDLSGGDNEQFF. CDR3 DNA sequence: TGTGCCAGCAGCCAAGACCTGAGCGGGGGGGACAATGAGCAGTTCTTC.

The chain is built from TRBV3-1 (or the pseudogene TRBV3-2) and TRBJ2-2; 11 bases align to TRBD1. Germline V gene sequence: CDR1 LGHDT, CDR2 YNNKEL (reference sequence). The CDR3 has 18 residues. Losses at the gene ends were 5 bases for V and 5 bases for J; bases not matched to a gene: 13. CDR3 nucleotide sequence: TGTGCCAGCAGCAAAGGGACAGGGGGTGTTCTAGAAACCGGGGAGCTGTTTTTT. Protein sequence: CASSKGTGGVLETGELFF.

The chain couples TRBV6-5 to TRBJ1-3; the D gene is possibly TRBD1 (5 bases). Deletions cut 4 bases from V and 4 bases from J, with 14 bases between. Germline CDR1 is MNHEY and CDR2 is SVGAGI. This CDR3 is built from 15 residues. The DNA for the CDR3 is TGTGCCAGCAGTTCCTGGACACGATCAGGAAACACCATATATTTT. Encoded protein: CASSSWTRSGNTIYF.

This rearrangement joins TRBV6-5 to TRBJ1-2; tentative D call: TRBD1 (5 bases). The length of the CDR3 is 15 residues. Trimming removed 0 bases at V and 1 base at J, with 9 bases between. Germline V lookup: CDR1 MNHEY, CDR2 SVGAGI. CDR3 amino acids: CASSYSPGVNYGYTF. CDR3 in DNA: TGTGCCAGCAGTTACTCTCCGGGGGTTAACTATGGCTACACCTTC.

The sample holds one count of this clone. V and J are TRBV28 and TRBJ2-1; unclear D gene. There are 13 residues in the CDR3. Germline-derived CDR1 and CDR2 are MDHEN and SYDVKM. V lost 3 bases, J lost 8 bases, and 11 bases lay in between. The CDR3 spells CASSFLRIHEQFF. CDR3 bases: TGTGCCAGCAGTTTTCTCAGGATCCATGAGCAGTTCTTC.

This clone was seen only once. The rearrangement uses TRBV7-8 and TRBJ2-1, with a weak D call TRBD2 (7 bases). CDR1 SGHVS and CDR2 FQNEAQ come from the germline V gene. V was pared by 2 bases and J by 8 bases, with 10 bases between. CDR3 length: 13 amino acids. CDR3 amino acids: CASSLRGAYEQFF. CDR3 DNA: TGTGCCAGCAGCTTACGGGGGGCGTATGAGCAGTTCTTC.

The chain joins TRBV5-1 to TRBJ2-6, with 9 bases identical to TRBD1. J lost 4 bases, V lost 4 bases, and 6 bases had no gene match. CDR1 is SGHRS, CDR2 YFSETQ, per germline. The CDR3 runs 16 residues. The CDR3 DNA is TGCGCCAGCAGCATACAGGGGGCGCCCGGGGCCAACGTCCTGACTTTC. Translation: CASSIQGAPGANVLTF.